Here is one T cell receptor (beta chain) with its context. Antigen: not known. Germline CDR1 reads KGHSH; CDR2 reads LQKENI. CDR3 length: 14 residues. V was cut by 2 bases and J by 2 bases, with 8 bases left in between. Combined were second doses at about 4 or about 12 weeks. Some clones are missing from TCRdb's copy, which holds only in-frame ones; the method was immunoSEQ multiplex PCR. The sample lists roughly 150,000 clones, roughly nine tenths occurring once. These data originate in a study of T cell responses to AZD1222 COVID-19 vaccine. Study conclusions and caveats: Most donors were white British and more were female, and clonal diversity was possibly underestimated. Seropositive at baseline were only a handful of AZD1222 recipients. In the spike-specific TCR repertoire, nearly half reportedly target unmutated variant regions.

The sequence came from an adult who received the AZD1222 COVID-19 vaccine. Sample: peripheral blood, taken 28 days after the second AZD1222 dose. V usage is TRBV18 and J usage is TRBJ2-3; D may correspond to TRBD1 or TRBD2 (5 bases each). The CDR3 DNA reads as TGTGCCAGCTCACCAGCCGGGGCCACAGATACGCAGTATTTT. Its protein is CASSPAGATDTQYF.